Listed below are T cell receptor beta chains from one sample, sequenced in a study of beta chain features in type 1 diabetes. Produced via immunoSEQ multiplex PCR; TCRdb's table is partial and in-frame only. The profile shows 200,000 to 250,000 clones, 16% of them singletons. The sequencing input was naive CD4+ T cells from blood. The receptors were sampled from a man aged 30 to 39 with type 1 diabetes. Each CDR3 is given with its conserved first and last residue. Fields, in order: J gene, V gene, clone size, D gene, CDR3 protein, CDR3 DNA. The D gene is left open where the match is weak. Clone size, where shown, is once, few, many, or a class for clones that have expanded.

j_call: TRBJ2-4
v_call: TRBV9
clone_size: NA
d_call: TRBD1
cdr3_aa: CASSLDRAWDIQYF
cdr3_nt: TGTGCCAGCAGCCTCGACAGGGCCTGGGACATTCAGTACTTC

j_call: TRBJ2-7
v_call: TRBV9
clone_size: NA
d_call: NA
cdr3_aa: CASSDGLTLYEQYF
cdr3_nt: TGTGCCAGCAGTGATGGACTGACTCTCTACGAGCAGTACTTC

j_call: TRBJ2-3
v_call: TRBV18
clone_size: few
d_call: NA
cdr3_aa: CASSPSKDTQYF
cdr3_nt: TGTGCCAGCTCACCTTCGAAAGATACGCAGTATTTT

j_call: TRBJ1-2
v_call: TRBV29-1
clone_size: NA
d_call: NA
cdr3_aa: CSVLWTVEGGYTF
cdr3_nt: TGCAGCGTTTTATGGACAGTCGAGGGAGGCTACACCTTC

j_call: TRBJ2-7
v_call: TRBV5-4
clone_size: NA
d_call: TRBD1
cdr3_aa: CASSPGQLYYEQYF
cdr3_nt: TGTGCCAGCAGCCCGGGACAGCTTTACTACGAGCAGTACTTC

j_call: TRBJ1-1
v_call: TRBV29-1
clone_size: NA
d_call: NA
cdr3_aa: CSVRQGNTEAFF
cdr3_nt: TGCAGCGTTCGGCAGGGAAACACTGAAGCTTTCTTT

j_call: TRBJ2-1
v_call: TRBV29-1
clone_size: NA
d_call: TRBD1
cdr3_aa: CSVLGDRDHNEQFF
cdr3_nt: TGCAGCGTTCTCGGAGACAGGGACCACAATGAGCAGTTCTTC

j_call: TRBJ2-1
v_call: TRBV19
clone_size: few
d_call: TRBD2
cdr3_aa: CASRAGTSGKSSYNEQFF
cdr3_nt: TGTGCCAGTAGAGCCGGGACTAGCGGGAAGAGCTCCTACAATGAGCAGTTCTTC

j_call: TRBJ2-5
v_call: TRBV5-1
clone_size: few
d_call: NA
cdr3_aa: CASSLYVGGGETQYF
cdr3_nt: TGCGCCAGCAGCTTGTATGTGGGAGGTGGAGAGACCCAGTACTTC

j_call: TRBJ2-1
v_call: TRBV19
clone_size: few
d_call: TRBD2
cdr3_aa: CASSLAGYNEQFF
cdr3_nt: TGTGCCAGTAGCCTAGCGGGTTACAATGAGCAGTTCTTC

j_call: TRBJ2-1
v_call: TRBV7-3
clone_size: NA
d_call: TRBD2
cdr3_aa: CASSQGLADSNEQFF
cdr3_nt: TGTGCCAGCAGCCAAGGGCTAGCGGATTCCAATGAGCAGTTCTTC

j_call: TRBJ1-2
v_call: TRBV14
clone_size: few
d_call: TRBD1
cdr3_aa: CASSQDTRGRGYTF
cdr3_nt: TGTGCCAGCAGCCAAGATACCAGGGGGCGAGGCTACACCTTC